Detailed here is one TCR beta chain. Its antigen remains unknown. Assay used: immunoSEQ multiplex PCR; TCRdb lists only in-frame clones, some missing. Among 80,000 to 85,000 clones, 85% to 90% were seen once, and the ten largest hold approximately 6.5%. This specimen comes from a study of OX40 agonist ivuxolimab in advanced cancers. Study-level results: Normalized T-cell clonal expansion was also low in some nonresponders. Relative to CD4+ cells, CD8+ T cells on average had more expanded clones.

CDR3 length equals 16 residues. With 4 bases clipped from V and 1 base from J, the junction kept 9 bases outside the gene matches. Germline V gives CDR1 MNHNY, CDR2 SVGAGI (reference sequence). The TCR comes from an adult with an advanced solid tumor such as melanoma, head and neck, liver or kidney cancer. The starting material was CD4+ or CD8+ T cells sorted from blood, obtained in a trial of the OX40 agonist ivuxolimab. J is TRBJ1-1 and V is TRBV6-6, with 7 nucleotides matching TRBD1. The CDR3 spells CASSSNGQAGNTEAFF. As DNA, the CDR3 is TGTGCCAGCAGTTCAAACGGACAGGCGGGGAACACTGAAGCTTTCTTT.